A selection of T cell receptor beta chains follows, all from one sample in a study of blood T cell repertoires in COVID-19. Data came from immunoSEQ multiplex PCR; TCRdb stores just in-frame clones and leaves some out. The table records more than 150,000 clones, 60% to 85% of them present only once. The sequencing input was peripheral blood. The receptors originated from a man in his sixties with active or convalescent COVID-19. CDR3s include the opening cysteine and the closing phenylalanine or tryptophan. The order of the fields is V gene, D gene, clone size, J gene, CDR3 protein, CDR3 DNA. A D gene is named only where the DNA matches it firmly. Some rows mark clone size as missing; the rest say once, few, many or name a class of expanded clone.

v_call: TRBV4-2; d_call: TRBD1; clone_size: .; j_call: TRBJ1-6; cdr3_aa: CASSQGRQGAIVSPLHF; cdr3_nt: TGTGCCAGCAGCCAAGGTCGACAGGGGGCTATTGTTTCACCCCTCCACTTT
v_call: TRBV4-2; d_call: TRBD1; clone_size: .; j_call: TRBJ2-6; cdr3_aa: CASSPGTGGGAGANVLTF; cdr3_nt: TGTGCCAGCAGCCCCGGGACAGGGGGCGGGGCTGGGGCCAACGTCCTGACTTTC
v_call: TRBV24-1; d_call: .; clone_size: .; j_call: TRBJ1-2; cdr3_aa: CATSDSTVYTF; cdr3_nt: TGTGCCACCAGTGATTCCACAGTGTACACCTTC
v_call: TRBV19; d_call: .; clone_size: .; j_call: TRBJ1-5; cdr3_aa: CASVGGFYQPQHF; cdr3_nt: TGTGCCAGTGTGGGGGGGTTCTATCAGCCCCAGCATTTT
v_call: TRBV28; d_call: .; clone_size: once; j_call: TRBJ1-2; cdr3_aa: CALKGPFNYGYTF; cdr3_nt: TGTGCCCTTAAGGGGCCATTTAACTATGGCTACACCTTC
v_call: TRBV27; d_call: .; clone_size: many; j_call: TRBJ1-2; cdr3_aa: CASSSRGPNYGYTF; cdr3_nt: TGTGCCAGCAGTTCCCGTGGCCCGAACTATGGCTACACCTTC
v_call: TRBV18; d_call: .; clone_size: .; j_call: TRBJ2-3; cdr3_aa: CASSLSGDTQYF; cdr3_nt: TGTGCCAGCTCACTATCAGGGGATACGCAGTATTTT
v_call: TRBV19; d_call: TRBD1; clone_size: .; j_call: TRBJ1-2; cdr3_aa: CASSAPPDRVRYTF; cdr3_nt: TGTGCCAGTAGTGCCCCGCCCGACAGGGTCCGCTACACCTTC
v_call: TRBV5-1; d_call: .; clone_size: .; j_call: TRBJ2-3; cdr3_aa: CASSLNGGDTQYF; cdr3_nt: TGCGCCAGCAGCTTAAACGGTGGAGATACGCAGTATTTT
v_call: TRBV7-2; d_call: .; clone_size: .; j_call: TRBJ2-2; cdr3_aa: CASSSTRTVGELFF; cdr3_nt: TGTGCCAGCAGCTCAACGAGGACAGTCGGGGAGCTGTTTTTT
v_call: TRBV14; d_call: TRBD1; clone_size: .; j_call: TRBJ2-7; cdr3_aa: CASSVGQSSYEQYF; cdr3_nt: TGTGCCAGCAGCGTGGGACAGAGCTCCTACGAGCAGTACTTC
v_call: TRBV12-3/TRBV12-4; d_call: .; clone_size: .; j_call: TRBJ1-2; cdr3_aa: CASSLLAGLGYTF; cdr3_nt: TGTGCCAGCAGTTTATTAGCAGGGCTGGGCTACACCTTC
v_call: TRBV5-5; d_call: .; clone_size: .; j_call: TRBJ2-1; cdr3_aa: CASSLGGGVSYNEQFF; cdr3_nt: TGTGCCAGCAGCTTGGGGGGCGGGGTATCCTACAATGAGCAGTTCTTC
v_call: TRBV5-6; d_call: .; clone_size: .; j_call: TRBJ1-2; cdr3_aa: CASSHGGATYGYTF; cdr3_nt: TGTGCCAGCAGCCACGGAGGGGCGACCTATGGCTACACCTTC
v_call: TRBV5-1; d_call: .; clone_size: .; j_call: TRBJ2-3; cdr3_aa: CASRPTSSTDTQYF; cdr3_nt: TGCGCCAGCAGGCCTACTTCTAGCACAGATACGCAGTATTTT
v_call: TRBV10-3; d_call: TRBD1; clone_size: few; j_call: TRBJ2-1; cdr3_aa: CAISDRTGDNEQFF; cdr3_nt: TGTGCCATCAGTGATCGGACAGGGGACAATGAGCAGTTCTTC
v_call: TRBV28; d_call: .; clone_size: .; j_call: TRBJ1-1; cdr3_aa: CASSFFDRNTEAFF; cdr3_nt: TGTGCCAGCAGTTTTTTCGACAGGAACACTGAAGCTTTCTTT
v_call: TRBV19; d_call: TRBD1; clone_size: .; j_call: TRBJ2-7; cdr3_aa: CASSMVTGGIMYEQYF; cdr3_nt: TGTGCCAGTAGTATGGTTACAGGGGGCATCATGTACGAGCAGTACTTC
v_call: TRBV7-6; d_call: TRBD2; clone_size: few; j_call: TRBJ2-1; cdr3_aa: CASSLAFAGAGNEQFF; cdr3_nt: TGTGCCAGCAGCTTAGCTTTTGCGGGAGCGGGGAATGAGCAGTTCTTC
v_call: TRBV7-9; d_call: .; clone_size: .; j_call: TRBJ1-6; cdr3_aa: CASSLEGESPLHF; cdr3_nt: TGTGCCAGCAGCTTAGAGGGGGAGTCACCCCTCCACTTT
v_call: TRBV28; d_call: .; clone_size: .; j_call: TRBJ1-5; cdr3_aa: CASSPRRGFNQPQHF; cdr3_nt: TGTGCCAGCAGTCCCCGGCGCGGGTTCAATCAGCCCCAGCATTTT
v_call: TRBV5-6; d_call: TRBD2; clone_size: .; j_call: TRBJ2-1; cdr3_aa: CASSTGLAGGPDEQFF; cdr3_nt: TGTGCCAGCAGCACGGGACTAGCGGGAGGGCCCGATGAGCAGTTCTTC
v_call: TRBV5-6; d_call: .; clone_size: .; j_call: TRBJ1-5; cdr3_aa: CASSLERLKLGQPQHF; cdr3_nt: TGTGCCAGCAGCTTGGAGCGTCTTAAACTTGGTCAGCCCCAGCATTTT
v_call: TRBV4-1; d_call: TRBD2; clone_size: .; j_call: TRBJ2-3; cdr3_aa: CASSQEGSSGRGDTQYF; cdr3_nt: TGCGCCAGCAGCCAAGAAGGGTCTAGCGGGAGGGGAGATACGCAGTATTTT
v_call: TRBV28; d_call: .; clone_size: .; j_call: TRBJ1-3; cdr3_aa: CASKSPYSGNTIYF; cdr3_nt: TGTGCCAGCAAGTCACCCTACTCTGGAAACACCATATATTTT
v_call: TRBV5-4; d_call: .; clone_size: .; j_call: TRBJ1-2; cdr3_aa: CASSLGEYYGYTF; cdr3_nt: TGTGCCAGCAGCTTGGGGGAGTACTATGGCTACACCTTC
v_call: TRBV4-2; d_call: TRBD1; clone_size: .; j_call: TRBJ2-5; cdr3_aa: CASSPGQGQETQYF; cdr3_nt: TGTGCCAGCAGTCCCGGACAGGGCCAAGAGACCCAGTACTTC
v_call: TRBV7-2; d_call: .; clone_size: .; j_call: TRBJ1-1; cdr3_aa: CASSTLTLNTEAFF; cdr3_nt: TGTGCCAGCAGCACCCTCACACTGAACACTGAAGCTTTCTTT
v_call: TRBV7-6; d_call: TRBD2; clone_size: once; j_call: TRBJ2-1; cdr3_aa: CASIGWGGRAVNEQFF; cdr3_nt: TGTGCCAGCATCGGATGGGGCGGGAGGGCGGTCAATGAGCAGTTCTTC
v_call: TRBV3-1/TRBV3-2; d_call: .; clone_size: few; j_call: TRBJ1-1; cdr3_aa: CASSPFGVGTEAFF; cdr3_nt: TGTGCCAGCAGCCCCTTCGGGGTTGGCACTGAAGCTTTCTTT
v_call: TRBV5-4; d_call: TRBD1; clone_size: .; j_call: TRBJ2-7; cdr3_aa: CASSLPGTGIYEQYF; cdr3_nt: TGTGCCAGCAGCTTGCCCGGGACAGGGATATACGAGCAGTACTTC
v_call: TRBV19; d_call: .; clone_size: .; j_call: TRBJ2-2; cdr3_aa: CASSIVQEVTGELFF; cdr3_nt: TGTGCCAGTAGTATAGTGCAAGAGGTCACCGGGGAGCTGTTTTTT
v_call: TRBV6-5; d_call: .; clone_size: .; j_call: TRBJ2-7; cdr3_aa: CASSLTLEQYF; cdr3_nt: TGTGCCAGCAGTTTGACACTCGAGCAGTACTTC
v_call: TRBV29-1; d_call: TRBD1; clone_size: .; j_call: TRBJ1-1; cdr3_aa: CSVQGELNTEAFF; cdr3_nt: TGCAGCGTTCAGGGGGAACTAAACACTGAAGCTTTCTTT
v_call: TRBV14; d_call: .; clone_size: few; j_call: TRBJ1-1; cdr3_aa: CASSQVYTVNTEAFF; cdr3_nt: TGTGCCAGCAGCCAAGTGTATACAGTGAACACTGAAGCTTTCTTT
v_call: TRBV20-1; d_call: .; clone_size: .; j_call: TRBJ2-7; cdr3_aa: CSASNPLTPYEQYF; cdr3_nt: TGCAGTGCTAGTAATCCGCTTACTCCCTACGAGCAGTACTTC
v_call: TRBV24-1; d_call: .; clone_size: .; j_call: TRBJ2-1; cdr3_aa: CATSDLPALGYNEQFF; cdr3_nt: TGTGCCACCAGTGATTTGCCAGCCCTAGGCTACAATGAGCAGTTCTTC
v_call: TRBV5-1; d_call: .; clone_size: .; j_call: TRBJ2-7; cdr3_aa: CASSFGTTAYEQYF; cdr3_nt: TGCGCCAGCAGCTTCGGGACAACCGCCTACGAGCAGTACTTC
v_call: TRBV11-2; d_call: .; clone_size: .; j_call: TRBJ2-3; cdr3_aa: CASSLRVTTDTQYF; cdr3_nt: TGTGCCAGCAGCTTAAGAGTTACGACAGATACGCAGTATTTT
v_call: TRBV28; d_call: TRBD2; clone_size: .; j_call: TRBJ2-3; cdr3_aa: CASRLGTSVTDTQYF; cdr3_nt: TGTGCCAGCAGACTAGGGACTAGCGTCACAGATACGCAGTATTTT
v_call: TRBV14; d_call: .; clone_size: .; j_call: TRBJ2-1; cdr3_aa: CASAENLYNEQFF; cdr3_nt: TGTGCCAGCGCGGAAAACCTTTACAATGAGCAGTTCTTC
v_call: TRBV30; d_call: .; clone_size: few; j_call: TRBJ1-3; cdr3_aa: CAWSAAGTIYF; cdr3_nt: TGTGCCTGGAGCGCAGCGGGCACCATATATTTT
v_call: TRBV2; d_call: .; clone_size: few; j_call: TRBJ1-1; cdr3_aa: CASSSDTEAFF; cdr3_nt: TGTGCCAGCAGTTCGGACACTGAAGCTTTCTTT
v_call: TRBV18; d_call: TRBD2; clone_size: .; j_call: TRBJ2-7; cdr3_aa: CASSPGLAGGQYEQYF; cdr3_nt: TGTGCCAGCTCACCCGGACTAGCGGGGGGCCAGTACGAGCAGTACTTC
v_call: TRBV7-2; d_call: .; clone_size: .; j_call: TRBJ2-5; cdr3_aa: CASSRGWGQETQYF; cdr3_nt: TGTGCCAGCAGCCGGGGGTGGGGGCAAGAGACCCAGTACTTC
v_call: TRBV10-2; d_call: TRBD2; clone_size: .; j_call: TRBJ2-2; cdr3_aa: CASSASLAGGPNGELFF; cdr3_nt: TGCGCCAGCAGTGCGAGCCTAGCGGGAGGGCCGAACGGGGAGCTGTTTTTT
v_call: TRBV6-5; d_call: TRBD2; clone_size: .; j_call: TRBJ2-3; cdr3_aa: CASSSGTSGRDTQYF; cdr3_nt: TGTGCCAGCTCTTCGGGGACTAGCGGGAGGGATACGCAGTATTTT
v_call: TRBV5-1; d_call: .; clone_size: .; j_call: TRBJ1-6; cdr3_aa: CASSLASGESPLHF; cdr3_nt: TGCGCCAGCAGCTTGGCCTCGGGGGAATCACCCCTCCACTTT
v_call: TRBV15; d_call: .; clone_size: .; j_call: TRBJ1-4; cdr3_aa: CATSRDPDRLNEKLFF; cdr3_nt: TGTGCCACCAGCAGAGATCCGGACAGACTTAATGAAAAACTGTTTTTT